The 11 T cell receptor beta chains reported below all come from one sample, sequenced in a study of cytomegalovirus exposure and HLA in healthy donors. Use of 60 Vbeta and 13 Jbeta primers characterized the PCR. Only in-frame clones appear in the TCRdb table, and some are missing; sequencing was by immunoSEQ multiplex PCR. The top ten clones hold approximately 1.5% of a sample with about 170,000 clones, 82% of them seen once. Source material: PBMCs. The receptors were sampled from a male donor in good health and CMV-seronegative.

This chain connects TRBV19 to TRBJ2-7, with a weak D call TRBD2 (6 bases). The CDR3 consists of 14 residues. The V gene's germline CDR1 is LNHDA and CDR2 SQIVND (reference sequence). V shed 6 bases and J shed 0 bases, with 12 bases lying between them. The CDR3 sequence is CASRSAGSSYEQYF. The CDR3 DNA reads as TGTGCCAGTAGATCGGCGGGGAGCTCCTACGAGCAGTACTTC.

This chain uses TRBV7-2 with TRBJ1-5; a possible D gene is TRBD1 (6 bases). The CDR3 loop spans 14 amino acids. Trimming left V 5 bases short and J 4 bases short, with 12 bases between. CDR1 and CDR2 from the germline V gene are SGHTA and FQGNSA. CDR3 DNA: TGTGCCAGCAGCGGGGGCAGACCTAATCAGCCCCAGCATTTT. It yields the protein CASSGGRPNQPQHF.

The rearrangement joins TRBV5-1 to TRBJ2-5, with D perhaps matching TRBD2 (7 bases). The V gene lost 4 bases and the J gene lost 1 base, with 17 bases spanning the gap. In germline, CDR1 is SGHRS, CDR2 YFSETQ. The CDR3 has 16 amino acids. CDR3 sequence: CASSVGHGGAQETQYF. CDR3 coding DNA: TGCGCCAGCAGCGTCGGACATGGGGGGGCCCAAGAGACCCAGTACTTC.

This clone was observed a single time. The chain joins TRBV6-4 to TRBJ2-1; D is unresolved. Germline loops: CDR1 MRHNA, CDR2 SNTAGT. The CDR3 is 15 residues long. V shed 6 bases and J shed 1 base, with 13 bases lying between them. The CDR3 loop reads CASSPDLGSYNEQFF. The CDR3 region has the DNA TGTGCCAGCAGCCCCGATCTAGGTTCCTACAATGAGCAGTTCTTC.

This chain uses TRBV10-3 with TRBJ2-3; tentative D call: TRBD2 (6 bases). Germline-derived CDR1 and CDR2 are ENHRY and SYGVKD. V was pared by 6 bases and J by 1 base, with 35 bases between. This CDR3 has 22 residues. The CDR3 region has the DNA TGTGCCATCAGCGGGAAGTGGGGGGTCGGGACGTCCGTCGTGAACGGCACAGATACGCAGTATTTT. Translation: CAISGKWGVGTSVVNGTDTQYF.

V is TRBV27 and J is TRBJ1-5; the D is unclear. Looked up from germline, CDR1 is MNHEY and CDR2 is SMNVEV (reference sequence). V was pared by 2 bases and J by 6 bases, with 11 bases between. This CDR3 has 14 residues. The CDR3 sequence is CASSLGEGIQPQHF. CDR3 nucleotides: TGTGCCAGCAGTTTAGGAGAGGGAATTCAGCCCCAGCATTTT.

The chain couples TRBV29-1 to TRBJ2-1; 16 bases are a match to TRBD2. V shed 7 bases and J 7 bases; nucleotides not matched to a gene: 10. The V gene's germline CDR1 is SQVTM and CDR2 ANQGSEA. CDR3 length: 16 amino acids. This CDR3 is CSAGGTSGRGANEQFF. Written as DNA, the CDR3 is TGCAGCGCTGGCGGGACTAGCGGGAGGGGCGCGAATGAGCAGTTCTTC.

The V and J genes are TRBV6-6 and TRBJ2-3; TRBD2 is a possible D gene (6 bases). The length of the CDR3 is 16 residues. The germline gives CDR1 MNHNY, CDR2 SVGAGI (reference sequence). The V end was cut by 6 bases, the J end by 6 bases, with 22 bases between. CDR3 coding DNA: TGTGCCAGCAGCAAAACCCGAGCTCAGCGGGTTGATACGCAGTATTTT. Residues: CASSKTRAQRVDTQYF.

The gene calls are TRBV11-3 and TRBJ2-5; 8 nucleotides agree with TRBD2. Germline V gene lookup returns CDR1 SGHNT and CDR2 YENEEA. Losses at the gene ends were 3 bases for V and 1 base for J; bases not matched to a gene: 7. The CDR3 length is 16 residues. CDR3 coding DNA: TGTGCCAGCAGCTTCGGGACTAGAGGTTCCCAAGAGACCCAGTACTTC. This gives the protein CASSFGTRGSQETQYF.

The chain couples TRBV18 to TRBJ2-7, with 8 bases identical to TRBD2. The CDR3 consists of 15 residues. The trim removed 3 bases at V and 0 bases at J, leaving 4 bases unmatched. In germline, CDR1 is KGHSH, CDR2 LQKENI. The CDR3 sequence: CASSPFGGASYEQYF. DNA for the CDR3: TGTGCCAGCTCACCCTTCGGGGGGGCCTCCTACGAGCAGTACTTC.

The chain joins TRBV11-2 to TRBJ2-4; no reliable D call. V was cut by 6 bases and J by 10 bases, with 13 bases left in between. CDR3 length: 12 amino acids. Looked up from germline, CDR1 is SGHAT and CDR2 is FQNNGV. The CDR3 is CASSPQARIQYF. Written as DNA, the CDR3 is TGTGCCAGCAGTCCCCAGGCCCGTATTCAGTACTTC.